This T cell receptor (beta chain) was documented in a study of long-term antiretroviral therapy in people with HIV. An immunoSEQ assay, version v3.0, was performed at survey level. Clones were read by immunoSEQ multiplex PCR, and TCRdb kept only the in-frame ones, dropping some. This table has approximately 16,000 clones, roughly 81% appearing once. The CDR3 extends over 16 amino acids. Per germline, CDR1 MNHEY and CDR2 SVGAGI. The V segment lost 2 bases and the J segment 6 bases; nucleotides outside the gene matches: 6. Sample: unsorted PBMCs, taken 0.5 years after starting antiretroviral therapy. The receptor's source is a middle-aged woman with HIV. The rearrangement joins TRBV6-5 to TRBJ2-2; 10 nucleotides line up with TRBD1. The CDR3 DNA reads as TGTGCCAGCAGTTACGAGGGACAGGGGTTATCCGGGGAGCTGTTTTTT. This codes for CASSYEGQGLSGELFF.